The 27 T cell receptor beta chains listed next were all sequenced from one sample in a study of T-cell reconstitution after alpha-beta-depleted transplantation in children. Unique molecular identifiers were built into the TCRbeta library. TCRdb re-called the PCR reads with MiXCR, one entry per CDR3 protein. The sample has about 900,000 distinct CDR3 sequences; 25% to 35% are singletons. Sequences were derived from PBMCs, mostly from graft donor cells, sampled 360 days after TCRalphabeta/CD19-depleted stem cell transplant. Receptors originate from a boy under two years old who had a stem cell transplant for SCID, so the T cells may come from the graft donor.

This clonotype was counted many times. J is TRBJ2-7 and V is TRBV20-1; D remains unclear. CDR3 length: 11 residues. V lost 3 bases and J 3 bases, leaving 6 bases between the germline ends. Germline-derived CDR1 and CDR2 are DFQATT and SNEGSKA (reference sequence). CDR3 bases: TGCAGTGCTAGCCCCGGCTACGAGCAGTACTTC. Protein sequence: CSASPGYEQYF.

The genes are TRBV28 and TRBJ1-6; D not certain. V gave up 5 bases and J gave up 8 bases, with 7 bases separating them. The germline CDR1 and CDR2 sequences are MDHEN and SYDVKM. This CDR3 spans 12 amino acids. The CDR3 spells CASSTQDSPLHF. CDR3 DNA sequence: TGTGCCAGCAGTACCCAAGATTCACCCCTCCACTTT.

J is TRBJ1-2 and V is TRBV12-3 or TRBV12-4, with 9 positions matching TRBD1. Trimming took 7 bases from V and 4 from J; bases not matched to a gene: 7. The CDR3 contains 14 residues. The CDR3 DNA sequence: TGTGCCAGCAACAACAGGGGGCCAGGCTATGGCTACACCTTC. Residues: CASNNRGPGYGYTF.

CDR3 in amino acids: CASSSTVDGSNQPQHF. For the CDR3, the DNA is TGTGCCAGCAGCTCGACGGTAGACGGAAGCAATCAGCCCCAGCATTTT. This chain uses TRBV5-4 with TRBJ1-5; D is unclear. The CDR3 is 16 amino acids. Germline V CDR1 and CDR2: SGHNT, YYREEE (reference sequence). The V end was cut by 3 bases, the J end by 1 base, with 14 bases between. The variable domain in full, completed from reference TRBV5-4 and TRBJ1-5, reads ETGVTQSPTHLIKTRGQQVTLRCSSQSGHNTVSWYQQALGQGPQFIFQYYREEENGRGNFPPRFSGLQFPNYSSELNVNALELDDSALYLCASSSTVDGSNQPQHFGDGTRLSIL.

This CDR3 is CASSTSQRGFAQYF. The CDR3 DNA reads as TGTGCCAGCAGTACGTCCCAGCGGGGGTTCGCCCAGTACTTC. This chain uses TRBV28 with TRBJ2-5; 8 bases match TRBD2. In germline, CDR1 is MDHEN, CDR2 SYDVKM. The trim removed 5 bases at V and 9 bases at J, leaving 11 bases unmatched. The CDR3 covers 14 residues. Full variable domain (rest looked up from reference TRBV28 and TRBJ2-5): DVKVTQSSRYLVKRTGEKVFLECVQDMDHENMFWYRQDPGLGLRLIYFSYDVKMKEKGDIPEGYSVSREKKERFSLILESASTNQTSMYLCASSTSQRGFAQYFGPGTRLLVL.

The chain links TRBV7-9 to TRBJ1-2; no clear D. With 5 bases removed from V and 2 bases from J, the gap between germline ends came to 18 bases. Germline assignment: CDR1 SEHNR and CDR2 FQNEAQ (reference sequence). This CDR3 spans 16 amino acids. This chain's CDR3 is CASSGTVMEGNYGYTF. CDR3 sequence (DNA): TGTGCCAGCAGCGGAACGGTTATGGAAGGGAACTATGGCTACACCTTC.

This clonotype showed up just a few times. This rearrangement joins TRBV12-3 or TRBV12-4 to TRBJ2-3; 8 bases map to TRBD1. The CDR3 runs to 16 residues. V was pared by 5 bases and J by 0 bases, with 7 bases of the junction left unmatched. Here the CDR3 DNA reads TGTGCCAGCAGTCGCCGACAGGGGAAGAGCACAGATACGCAGTATTTT. The encoded protein is CASSRRQGKSTDTQYF.

The table lists this clonotype with a few counts. This chain connects TRBV12-3 or TRBV12-4 to TRBJ1-1; TRBD1 matches 7 bases. V lost 6 bases and J lost 3; bases outside the gene matches: 7. This CDR3 contains 14 residues. The CDR3 nucleotides read TGTGCCAGCAGATACAGGGGCACCTACACTGAAGCTTTCTTT. Amino acids: CASRYRGTYTEAFF.

This clonotype was seen a few times. The rearrangement joins TRBV7-2 to TRBJ2-3; 7 bases fit TRBD1. This CDR3 is built from 16 residues. Germline V CDR1 and CDR2: SGHTA, FQGNSA. The ends lost 4 bases at V and 2 bases at J; junction bases unmatched: 9. Written as DNA, the CDR3 is TGTGCCAGCAGCTACGAAGGGGGCGCGCTCACAGATACGCAGTATTTT. Translated, it gives CASSYEGGALTDTQYF.

This rearrangement joins TRBV15 to TRBJ2-7; D may be TRBD2 (6 bases). CDR1 and CDR2 (germline): LNHNV, YYDKDF (reference sequence). The CDR3 sequence is 14 residues long. V was trimmed by 0 bases and J by 4 bases, leaving 10 bases between them. The CDR3 nucleotides are TGTGCCACCAGCAGAGAGGGACTGGTATACGAGCAGTACTTC. This sequence encodes CATSREGLVYEQYF.

The V call is TRBV20-1, the J call TRBJ2-7, with 10 bases lining up with TRBD2. The germline V gene has CDR1 DFQATT and CDR2 SNEGSKA (reference sequence). Unmatched junction bases numbered 11, after V lost 5 bases and J lost 7 bases. The CDR3 length is 14 residues. DNA of the CDR3: TGCAGTGCTGGCGAGCGGGGGGGCCCGAGGGAGCAGTACTTC. Its translation is CSAGERGGPREQYF.

The chain joins TRBV11-1 to TRBJ2-3; D not resolved. Trimming removed 2 bases from V and 6 bases from J, with 12 bases in between. Germline V CDR1 and CDR2: SGHAT, FQDESV (reference sequence). CDR3 length: 14 amino acids. In DNA form, the CDR3 reads TGTGCCAGCAGCTTACGACCCGCCGGGGATACGCAGTATTTT. This sequence encodes CASSLRPAGDTQYF.

This chain joins TRBV7-9 and TRBJ1-5; 7 nucleotides agree with TRBD1. Germline-derived CDR1 and CDR2 are SEHNR and FQNEAQ (reference sequence). After removal of 4 bases from V and 6 bases from J, the junction contained 15 bases not matched to a gene. This CDR3 region has 17 residues. In DNA, the CDR3 is TGTGCCAGCAGCTCTGGGGTGGGTACAGGGGTACGTCAGCCCCAGCATTTT. It is translated as CASSSGVGTGVRQPQHF.

This clonotype was seen more than once but under ten times. This sequence joins TRBV4-2 and TRBJ2-3, with TRBD2 matching over 8 bases. The CDR3 is made up of 15 amino acids. V lost 8 bases to trimming and J lost 0 bases; unmatched junction nucleotides: 7. Germline V gene sequence: CDR1 LGHNA, CDR2 YNFKEQ. The CDR3 bases are TGTGCCAGCGGCCCGACTAGCGAGAGCACAGATACGCAGTATTTT. Its translation: CASGPTSESTDTQYF.

The chain uses TRBV10-3 and TRBJ2-7, with D maybe TRBD1 (6 bases). The germline V and J ends were trimmed by 9 bases and 0 bases, with 9 bases remaining between them. The CDR3 is 12 residues long. Germline-derived CDR1 and CDR2 are ENHRY and SYGVKD. The CDR3 region is CAMGHSSYEQYF. CDR3 sequence (DNA): TGTGCCATGGGACACTCCTCCTACGAGCAGTACTTC.

This clonotype turned up a few times. V is TRBV5-6 and J is TRBJ2-5; perhaps TRBD1 as D (6 bases). Trimming pared 4 bases from V and 2 bases from J, leaving 15 bases between. This CDR3 spans 15 amino acids. CDR1 and CDR2 from the germline V gene are SGHDT and YYEEEE. DNA for the CDR3: TGTGCCAGCAGCCAGGGACAATGGACTCAAGAGACCCAGTACTTC. It translates to CASSQGQWTQETQYF.

This clonotype came up a few times. This chain connects TRBV3-1 to TRBJ1-2; the D is unclear. The CDR3 covers 13 residues. Germline lookup yields CDR1 LGHDT and CDR2 YNNKEL (reference sequence). V was pared by 2 bases and J by 7 bases, with 11 bases between. The CDR3 reads CASSQKPTTGYTF. In DNA, the CDR3 is TGTGCCAGCAGCCAAAAACCAACCACTGGCTACACCTTC.

This clonotype has only a few counts. The chain couples TRBV5-1 to TRBJ1-4; tentative D call: TRBD1 (6 bases). V was shortened by 2 bases and J by 14 bases, with 16 bases between the two germline ends. CDR1 is SGHRS, CDR2 YFSETQ, per germline. The CDR3 spans 13 residues. Written as DNA, the CDR3 is TGCGCCAGCAGCTTCCGCGAGGGGGATATGCTGTTTTTT. Its translation is CASSFREGDMLFF.

This clonotype showed up just a few times. J is TRBJ1-1 and V is TRBV7-8; the match to TRBD1 covers 8 bases. The CDR3 covers 14 residues. Per the germline V gene, CDR1 is SGHVS and CDR2 is FQNEAQ. The ends lost 2 bases at V and 4 bases at J; junction bases unmatched: 3. The CDR3 region has the DNA TGTGCCAGCAGCTTAATGGACAGGGTCACTGAAGCTTTCTTT. Protein: CASSLMDRVTEAFF.

This clonotype was seen only a few times. The chain links TRBV3-1 to TRBJ1-1; no firm D call. This CDR3 contains 13 residues. Germline V gene lookup returns CDR1 LGHDT and CDR2 YNNKEL (reference sequence). Between the trimmed V and J ends, which lost 1 base and 6 bases, there was a span of 9 bases. CDR3 residues: CASSQGRVAEAFF. The CDR3 DNA is TGTGCCAGCAGCCAAGGAAGGGTAGCTGAAGCTTTCTTT.

V gene TRBV12-3 or TRBV12-4 combines with J gene TRBJ1-2; TRBD1 matches at 10 bases. The CDR3 extends over 18 amino acids. After removal of 6 bases from V and 0 bases from J, the junction contained 13 bases not matched to a gene. CDR3 loop: CASSPSRDRGFSNYGYTF. As DNA, the CDR3 is TGTGCCAGCAGCCCAAGCCGGGACAGGGGTTTTTCTAACTATGGCTACACCTTC.

This clonotype was seen more than once but under ten times. This chain joins TRBV7-9 and TRBJ1-1; D ambiguous. The germline V gene has CDR1 SEHNR and CDR2 FQNEAQ (reference sequence). This CDR3 comprises 15 residues. Trimming pared 1 base from V and 3 bases from J, leaving 12 bases between. The CDR3 is CASSLDQRVDTEAFF. The CDR3, as DNA: TGTGCCAGCAGCTTAGATCAGCGGGTAGACACTGAAGCTTTCTTT.

This clonotype was detected many times. The V and J genes are TRBV20-1 and TRBJ2-2; no definite D call. V was pared by 1 base and J by 6 bases, with 6 bases between. CDR1 is DFQATT and CDR2 is SNEGSKA in the germline V gene (reference sequence). CDR3 length: 12 residues. For the CDR3, the DNA is TGCAGTGCTAGAGTGGGTCCCGGGGAGCTGTTTTTT. It is translated as CSARVGPGELFF.

The rearrangement uses TRBV6-1 and TRBJ2-3, with D unclear. CDR3 length: 14 residues. Germline lookup yields CDR1 MNHNS and CDR2 SASEGT. Trimming left V 7 bases short and J 2 bases short, with 13 bases between. Here the CDR3 reads CASKLARITDTQYF. DNA for the CDR3: TGTGCCAGCAAGCTCGCTAGAATCACAGATACGCAGTATTTT.

This chain joins TRBV7-3 and TRBJ1-2, with 7 bases that match TRBD1. Germline V gene data show CDR1 as SGHTA and CDR2 as FQGTGA. This CDR3 has 15 residues. J gave up 3 bases and V 5 bases, and 9 bases lay outside the gene matches. The CDR3 reads CASSPAGTEDYGYTF. As DNA, the CDR3 is TGTGCCAGCAGCCCTGCCGGGACAGAAGACTATGGCTACACCTTC.

The chain joins TRBV7-3 to TRBJ2-2; D ambiguous. The CDR3 contains 13 residues. CDR1 and CDR2 from the germline V gene are SGHTA and FQGTGA. The V end was cut by 5 bases, the J end by 6 bases, with 10 bases between. CDR3 coding DNA: TGTGCCAGCAGCAGAGTAGTTCCCGGGGAGCTGTTTTTT. Translated, it gives CASSRVVPGELFF. The full variable domain, in which reference TRBV7-3 and TRBJ2-2 provide the parts outside the CDR3, is GAGVSQTPSNKVTEKGKYVELRCDPISGHTALYWYRQSLGQGPEFLIYFQGTGAADDSGLPNDRFFAVRPEGSVSTLKIQRTERGDSAVYLCASSRVVPGELFFGEGSRLTVL.

A few counts support this clonotype. The chain carries TRBV12-3 or TRBV12-4 and TRBJ2-5; D possibly corresponds to TRBD1 (6 bases). The CDR3 runs to 14 residues. V gave up 5 bases and J gave up 5 bases, with 15 bases separating them. The CDR3 DNA sequence: TGTGCCAGCAGTGATCCAGGGGCGAGGGAGACCCAGTACTTC. Protein: CASSDPGARETQYF.